A selection of T cell receptor beta chains follows, all from one sample in a study of blood T cell repertoires in COVID-19. Using immunoSEQ multiplex PCR, the repertoire was profiled, and TCRdb retains in-frame clones only, with some absent. The data contain over 100,000 clones, about 87% of them singletons. The specimen was peripheral blood. The receptors derive from a human donor in a cohort sampled during active COVID-19. Both conserved end residues are part of each CDR3. A D gene is named only where the DNA matches it firmly. Clone size is shown for a subset of rows, as once, few, many or a class of expanded clone.

TRBV5-1	TRBD2	TRBJ2-5	NA	TGCGCCAGCAGCTTGGGTACTAGCGCCCAAGAGACCCAGTACTTC	CASSLGTSAQETQYF
TRBV28	NA	TRBJ2-7	NA	TGTGCCAGCAGTTTATCCTCGGACATCCGCGCCTACGAGCAGTACTTC	CASSLSSDIRAYEQYF
TRBV14	NA	TRBJ2-7	NA	TGTGCCAGCAGCCAAGAACCCGCCGGGACCTACGAGCAGTACTTC	CASSQEPAGTYEQYF
TRBV30	NA	TRBJ1-2	NA	TGTGCCTGGAGTGTACGTTATTGGAGGACCCCCACACCCGCATGTGGCTACACCTTC	CAWSVRYWRTPTPACGYTF
TRBV5-4	TRBD2	TRBJ2-7	once	TGTGCCAGCAGCCGTCCGGGGGGGGGCCGCCTCTCCTACGAGCAGTACTTC	CASSRPGGGRLSYEQYF
TRBV12-3/TRBV12-4	TRBD1	TRBJ1-4	NA	TGTGCCAGCAGTTCCACAGGGGGCGAAAAACTGTTTTTT	CASSSTGGEKLFF
TRBV19	TRBD1	TRBJ1-5	NA	TGTGCCAGTACCGCCCGACCGGGACAGGGACGATATAGCAATCAGCCCCAGCATTTT	CASTARPGQGRYSNQPQHF
TRBV19	NA	TRBJ1-6	NA	TGTGCCAGTAGTATCCAAGGGACTACCTCCTATAATTCACCCCTCCACTTT	CASSIQGTTSYNSPLHF
TRBV2	TRBD1	TRBJ1-4	NA	TGTGCCAGCAGGCGGCTAGGACAGGGACTGGGAAAACTGTTTTTT	CASRRLGQGLGKLFF
TRBV7-9	TRBD2	TRBJ2-7	NA	TGTGCCAGCAGCCCTAGCGGGGGGTACGAGCAGTACTTC	CASSPSGGYEQYF
TRBV24-1	NA	TRBJ2-5	NA	TGTGCCACCAGTGAAGAGGGCCGCGAGACCCAGTACTTC	CATSEEGRETQYF
TRBV6-5	NA	TRBJ2-7	NA	TGTGCCAGCAGTTACTCGGCGGGTTCCTACGAGCAGTACTTC	CASSYSAGSYEQYF
TRBV27	TRBD1	TRBJ2-5	NA	TGTGCCAGCAGACCCGGGACAGGGGAAGGGGAGACCCAGTACTTC	CASRPGTGEGETQYF
TRBV2	NA	TRBJ2-1	NA	TGTGCCAGCAGTGAAGCGCTTCCGTACAGCTATTCCTACAATGAGCAGTTCTTC	CASSEALPYSYSYNEQFF
TRBV15	NA	TRBJ1-2	NA	TGTGCCACCAGCAGAGACGCAGGGGTTGGCTACACCTTC	CATSRDAGVGYTF
TRBV3-1/TRBV3-2	NA	TRBJ2-2	NA	TGTGCCAGCGGACGGAGACAGCCCGGTGGCACCGGGGAGCTGTTTTTT	CASGRRQPGGTGELFF
TRBV6-5	TRBD2	TRBJ2-7	NA	TGTGCCAGCAGGGAGGGACTATCCTACGAGCAGTACTTC	CASREGLSYEQYF
TRBV7-3	NA	TRBJ2-2	NA	TGTGCCAGCAGCTTATCCGCAGGAAACACCGGGGAGCTGTTTTTT	CASSLSAGNTGELFF
TRBV7-2	NA	TRBJ2-3	NA	TGTGCCAGCAGCCAGAGTAGGGGCGCAGATACGCAGTATTTT	CASSQSRGADTQYF
TRBV6-5	NA	TRBJ1-6	NA	TGTGCCAGCAGTTCCAGGGGCCGCGGAAATTCACCCCTCCACTTT	CASSSRGRGNSPLHF
TRBV5-1	NA	TRBJ1-1	NA	TGCGCCAGCAGCTTACGGCGGCCGAACACTGAAGCTTTCTTT	CASSLRRPNTEAFF
TRBV7-8	TRBD2	TRBJ2-1	NA	TGTGCCAGCAGCCCGAGGACTAGCGGGGGGCTTACTCACAATGAGCAGTTCTTC	CASSPRTSGGLTHNEQFF
TRBV5-1	NA	TRBJ1-1	NA	TGCGCCAGCAGCTTGCCCCAGGGTAGGGGCACTGAAGCTTTCTTT	CASSLPQGRGTEAFF